The 11 T cell receptor beta chains below come from one sample, sequenced in a study of blood T cells in healthy people across ages. A second PCR of about 7 to 12 cycles used a sample-barcoded 5' primer and a J-beta primer mix. TCRdb reprocessed the 5' RACE reads via MiXCR and lists one record per CDR3 protein. The repertoire holds 750,000 or so distinct CDR3 sequences, with roughly 25% as singletons. These data were also reused for a study on T cells of mothers and their children.

The sample taken for sequencing was blood. Source of these receptors: a boy aged 5-17 years in good health.

The genes are TRBV11-2 and TRBJ2-1; D is unresolved. The DNA end lines up better with TRBJ2-7; the J call may be wrong. This CDR3 comprises 13 residues. Germline lookup yields CDR1 SGHAT and CDR2 FQNNGV. The chain's CDR3 is CASSLQETYEQYF. The CDR3 DNA is TGTGCCAGCAGCTTACAGGAGACCTACGAGCAGTACTTC.

The chain combines TRBV10-3 with TRBJ2-5; TRBD2 agrees at 11 bases. From germline, CDR1 is ENHRY and CDR2 SYGVKD. V gave up 3 bases and J gave up 4 bases; unmatched junction bases: 13. CDR3 length: 18 residues. The CDR3 sequence is CAISDGRSGRAKGETQYF. DNA of the CDR3: TGTGCCATCAGTGATGGCCGTAGCGGGAGGGCCAAAGGAGAGACCCAGTACTTC.

The chain joins TRBV6-1 to TRBJ2-3; 9 bases are shared with TRBD1. V lost 1 base, J lost 3 bases, and 11 bases stayed unmatched. This CDR3 is 18 amino acids long. CDR1 and CDR2 (germline): MNHNS, SASEGT. The CDR3 spells CASSEGRYRGLQTDTQYF. CDR3 sequence (DNA): TGTGCCAGCAGTGAAGGGAGGTACAGGGGGCTACAGACAGATACGCAGTATTTT.

This clonotype was observed a few times. The gene calls are TRBV4-1 and TRBJ1-5; D remains ambiguous. This CDR3 is 13 amino acids long. The V and J ends lost 1 base and 5 bases respectively, with 6 bases between them. Germline V gene lookup returns CDR1 MGHRA and CDR2 YSYEKL. As DNA, the CDR3 is TGCGCCAGCAGCCAAGGGGAGGATCAGCCCCAGCATTTT. Translating it yields CASSQGEDQPQHF.

This chain joins TRBV7-2 and TRBJ2-5; possible D gene TRBD1, 6 bases. Trimming left V 5 bases short and J 5 bases short, with 12 bases between. Germline-derived CDR1 and CDR2 are SGHTA and FQGNSA. The CDR3 has 13 amino acids. CDR3 sequence reads: CASSVDRPETQYF. In DNA form, the CDR3 reads TGTGCCAGCAGCGTAGACAGGCCGGAGACCCAGTACTTC.

This clonotype came up a few times. This chain joins TRBV7-9 and TRBJ2-7; D perhaps matches TRBD1 (5 bases). Germline values: CDR1 SEHNR, CDR2 FQNEAQ (reference sequence). The CDR3 has 15 amino acids. Between the trimmed V and J ends, which lost 2 bases and 5 bases, there was a span of 16 bases. CDR3 sequence: CASSLPSTGPHEQYF. The CDR3, as DNA: TGTGCCAGCAGCTTACCGTCCACAGGCCCCCACGAGCAGTACTTC. Full variable domain (remainder filled in from reference TRBV7-9 and TRBJ2-7): DTGVSQNPRHKITKRGQNVTFRCDPISEHNRLYWYRQTLGQGPEFLTYFQNEAQLEKSRLLSDRFSAERPKGSFSTLEIQRTEQGDSAMYLCASSLPSTGPHEQYFGPGTRLTVT.

J is TRBJ2-5 and V is TRBV3-1; weak D call: TRBD1 (6 bases). V dropped 8 bases and J dropped 7 bases, with 23 bases sitting between them. This CDR3 is 15 amino acids long. CDR1 and CDR2 (germline): LGHDT, YNNKEL (reference sequence). The CDR3 coding sequence is TGTGCCAGCTGGGGGACATCCACGATTTTAGGGACCCAGTACTTC. This encodes CASWGTSTILGTQYF.

This clonotype has more than one count but fewer than ten. CDR3 loop: CASSSNLLFDQYF. The CDR3, as DNA: TGTGCCAGCAGCTCGAACTTATTGTTCGACCAGTACTTC. The V and J genes are TRBV7-9 and TRBJ2-1, with unresolved D. The end of the DNA is better explained by TRBJ2-5, so the J call may be wrong. The V gene's germline CDR1 is SEHNR and CDR2 FQNEAQ (reference sequence). The CDR3 spans 13 residues.

This chain joins TRBV7-9 and TRBJ1-6, with a possible D match to TRBD1 (5 bases). Trimming shortened V by 1 base and J by 7 bases, and 11 bases separated the two germline ends. CDR1 SEHNR and CDR2 FQNEAQ come from the germline V gene (reference sequence). This CDR3 comprises 15 residues. CDR3 bases: TGTGCCAGCAGCTTAGAGCAGGGACGAAATTCACCCCTCCACTTT. Amino acids: CASSLEQGRNSPLHF.

The gene calls are TRBV20-1 and TRBJ2-5; D possibly matches TRBD1 or TRBD2 (5 bases each). The J call may be mistaken, given a closer DNA end match to TRBJ2-7. CDR3 length equals 13 residues. The germline V gene has CDR1 DFQATT and CDR2 SNEGSKA (reference sequence). CDR3 sequence: CSATSGRSDEQYF. The DNA for the CDR3 is TGCAGTGCAACCTCGGGACGGAGTGACGAGCAGTACTTC.

The CDR3 here is CSARGLAGEFSLTDTQYF. CDR3 DNA sequence: TGCAGTGCTCGGGGACTAGCGGGAGAGTTTTCACTCACAGATACGCAGTATTTT. The chain links TRBV20-1 to TRBJ2-3; TRBD2 matches 14 bases. Per the germline V gene, CDR1 is DFQATT and CDR2 is SNEGSKA (reference sequence). The CDR3 extends over 18 amino acids. J lost 2 bases, V lost 5 bases, and 12 bases had no gene match.